This T cell receptor (beta chain) stems from a study of blood T cell repertoires in COVID-19. At the level of the study: In Cohort 3, a recovered donor had either two negative PCRs, clearance, or symptom resolution. PBMCs, B-cell-depleted T cells, or T cells provided the cDNA or gDNA that made up the material.

Sequencing used immunoSEQ multiplex PCR; TCRdb keeps in-frame clones, though not all of them. Here the sample spans over 130,000 clones, 84% being singletons. Self-reported history from a screening survey and questionnaire set each donor's cohort. Per germline, CDR1 SGHRS and CDR2 YFSETQ. The CDR3 is 14 amino acids. Trimming cost V 5 bases and J 7 bases; bases outside gene matches: 6. The sequenced material came from PBMCs or T cells enriched from blood (not recorded which). The receptor's source is a man aged 45 to 65 in a cohort exposed to, infected with or recovered from COVID-19 (not recorded which). This sequence joins TRBV5-1 and TRBJ1-6; 7 bases fit TRBD1. CDR3 in amino acids: CASSVGGENSPLHF. The DNA for the CDR3 is TGCGCCAGCAGTGTAGGGGGCGAGAATTCACCCCTCCACTTT.